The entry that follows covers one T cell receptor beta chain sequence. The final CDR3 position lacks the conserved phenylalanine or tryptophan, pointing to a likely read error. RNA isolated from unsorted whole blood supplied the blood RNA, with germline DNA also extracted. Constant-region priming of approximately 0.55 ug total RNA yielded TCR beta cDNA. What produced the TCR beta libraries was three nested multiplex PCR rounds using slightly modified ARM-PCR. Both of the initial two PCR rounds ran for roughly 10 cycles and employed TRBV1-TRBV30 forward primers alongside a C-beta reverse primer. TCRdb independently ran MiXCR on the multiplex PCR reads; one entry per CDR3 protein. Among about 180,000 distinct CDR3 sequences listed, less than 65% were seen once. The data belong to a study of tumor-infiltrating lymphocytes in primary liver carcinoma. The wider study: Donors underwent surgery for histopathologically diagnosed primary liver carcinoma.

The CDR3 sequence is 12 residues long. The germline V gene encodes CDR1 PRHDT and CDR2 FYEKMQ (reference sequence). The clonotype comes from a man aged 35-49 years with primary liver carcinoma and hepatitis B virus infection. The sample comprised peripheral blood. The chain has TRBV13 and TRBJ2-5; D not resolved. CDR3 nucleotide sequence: TGTGCCAGCAGCTTACACCAAGAGACACAGTACCTC. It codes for CASSLHQETQYL.